The 30 T cell receptor beta chains presented below share a single source sample, sequenced in a study of cytomegalovirus exposure and HLA in healthy donors. The PCR ran on 60 Vbeta and 13 Jbeta primers. Profiling relied on immunoSEQ multiplex PCR, and the TCRdb table lists in-frame clones only, not all of them. This table has a few hundred thousand clones, approximately 81% appearing once. Sequencing used PBMCs. Receptor source: a man aged 30 to 45 in good health and CMV-seronegative.

The J gene is TRBJ2-1, the V gene TRBV9, with 12 positions matching TRBD2. The CDR3 totals 16 residues. The ends lost 1 base at V and 7 bases at J; junction bases unmatched: 6. From germline, CDR1 is SGDLS and CDR2 YYNGEE. CDR3 loop: CASSVLTSGGGNEQFF. The CDR3 region has the DNA TGTGCCAGCAGCGTACTGACTAGCGGGGGAGGAAATGAGCAGTTCTTC.

The chain has TRBV7-9 and TRBJ1-5; 7 bases fit TRBD1. CDR3 size: 13 residues. The germline CDR1 and CDR2 sequences are SEHNR and FQNEAQ (reference sequence). V lost 6 bases to trimming and J lost 2 bases; unmatched junction nucleotides: 1. CDR3 nucleotide sequence: TGTGCCAGCAGTGACAGGGGCAATCAGCCCCAGCATTTT. Translating it yields CASSDRGNQPQHF.

This chain joins TRBV2 and TRBJ2-6; D gene unclear. Trimming left V 9 bases short and J 4 bases short, with 13 bases between. This CDR3 has 14 amino acids. Germline loops: CDR1 SNHLY, CDR2 FYNNEI. CDR3 sequence (DNA): TGTGCCAGTACTATGCGGTCAGGGGCCAACGTCCTGACTTTC. This translates into CASTMRSGANVLTF.

The CDR3 sequence: CASRLAGGPDTQYF. The CDR3 nucleotides are TGTGCCAGCCGTCTAGCGGGGGGGCCGGATACGCAGTATTTT. The chain combines TRBV5-8 with TRBJ2-3; TRBD2 aligns across 12 bases. CDR1 and CDR2 (germline): SGHTS, YDEGEE. Germline trimming cut 7 bases from V and 6 bases from J; bases unmatched to any gene: 6. The CDR3 extends over 14 amino acids.

About this clone itself: A junction boundary mismatches the germline segment, possibly from a read error. The rearrangement uses TRBV7-7 and TRBJ2-2, with 8 bases lining up with TRBD1. The germline V gene encodes CDR1 SSHAT and CDR2 FNYEAQ (reference sequence). This CDR3 spans 14 amino acids. In DNA, the CDR3 is TGTGCTAGCAGCCCCGGGACAGGCCGTGGGGAGCTGTTTTTT. Protein product: CASSPGTGRGELFF.

The chain recombines TRBV9 with TRBJ2-3; 8 bases map to TRBD2. The length of the CDR3 is 16 residues. The germline V gene encodes CDR1 SGDLS and CDR2 YYNGEE. The V segment lost 0 bases and the J segment 3 bases; nucleotides outside the gene matches: 6. CDR3 residues: CASSVATSVSTDTQYF. The CDR3 coding sequence is TGTGCCAGCAGCGTAGCGACTAGCGTCTCAACAGATACGCAGTATTTT.

V and J are TRBV6-1 and TRBJ1-2, with 11 bases fitting TRBD1. CDR1 and CDR2 (germline): MNHNS, SASEGT. This CDR3 has 15 residues. V trimming: 1 base; J trimming: 2 bases; junction bases outside the gene matches: 0. CDR3 amino acids: CASSEGTGGNYGYTF. The CDR3 DNA follows: TGTGCCAGCAGTGAAGGGACAGGGGGCAACTATGGCTACACCTTC.

The gene calls are TRBV6-6 and TRBJ2-7; 7 bases line up with TRBD2. Germline trimming cut 4 bases from V and 0 bases from J; bases unmatched to any gene: 0. CDR1 is MNHNY, CDR2 SVGAGI, per germline (reference sequence). CDR3 size: 13 residues. CDR3 sequence (DNA): TGTGCCAGCAGTTCGGGGGGCTCCTACGAGCAGTACTTC. It encodes CASSSGGSYEQYF.

The chain recombines TRBV27 with TRBJ1-6; a possible D gene is TRBD1 (5 bases). Trimming cost V 5 bases and J 4 bases, with 9 bases left between them. Germline loops: CDR1 MNHEY, CDR2 SMNVEV (reference sequence). CDR3 size: 14 residues. CDR3 DNA: TGTGCCAGCAGTCTACAGGAGTATAATTCACCCCTCCACTTT. Its protein product is CASSLQEYNSPLHF.

The chain carries TRBV5-6 and TRBJ2-5; D is undetermined. CDR1 is SGHDT and CDR2 is YYEEEE in the germline V gene. V lost 0 bases to trimming and J lost 3 bases, with 6 bases between them. The CDR3 sequence is 13 residues long. The CDR3 is CASSLVLEETQYF. Here the CDR3 DNA reads TGTGCCAGCAGCTTGGTTTTAGAAGAGACCCAGTACTTC.

V and J are TRBV28 and TRBJ1-5; D possibly corresponds to TRBD1 (5 bases). CDR1 and CDR2 from the germline V gene are MDHEN and SYDVKM. V lost 5 bases and J lost 6, with 17 bases in between. The CDR3 consists of 15 residues. Written as DNA, the CDR3 is TGTGCCAGCAGTCCGACAGTTGGCACAGGTCAGCCCCAGCATTTT. It codes for CASSPTVGTGQPQHF.

The chain combines TRBV6-1 with TRBJ2-1; 10 bases agree with TRBD2. Germline V gives CDR1 MNHNS, CDR2 SASEGT. J lost 9 bases, V lost 8 bases, and 13 bases had no gene match. The CDR3 is made up of 15 amino acids. This CDR3 reads CASYGQPSGGSEQFF. The CDR3 nucleotides read TGTGCCAGCTATGGTCAACCTAGCGGGGGAAGTGAGCAGTTCTTC.

The V call is TRBV9, the J call TRBJ2-1; TRBD2 aligns across 10 bases. Germline trimming cut 4 bases from V and 3 bases from J; bases unmatched to any gene: 7. The V gene's germline CDR1 is SGDLS and CDR2 YYNGEE. The CDR3 loop spans 16 amino acids. This CDR3 reads CASSPRASGGYNEQFF. The CDR3, as DNA: TGTGCCAGCAGCCCGAGGGCTAGCGGGGGCTACAATGAGCAGTTCTTC.

The sample holds a few counts of this clone. The chain is built from TRBV28 and TRBJ1-4; TRBD1 is a possible D gene (6 bases). The V and J ends lost 3 bases and 7 bases respectively, with 15 bases between them. This CDR3 has 15 amino acids. Per germline, CDR1 MDHEN and CDR2 SYDVKM. CDR3 sequence: CASSLGARQVEKLFF. The CDR3, as DNA: TGTGCCAGCAGTTTGGGGGCCCGCCAGGTTGAAAAACTGTTTTTT.

The rearrangement joins TRBV7-3 to TRBJ1-2; a weak D match, TRBD1 (5 bases). CDR3 length equals 15 residues. Germline CDR1 reads SGHTA; CDR2 reads FQGTGA. V lost 3 bases and J 1 base, leaving 12 bases between the germline ends. Here the CDR3 reads CASSFDSSINYGYTF. Here the CDR3 DNA reads TGTGCCAGCAGCTTCGACAGTTCCATTAACTATGGCTACACCTTC.

The chain has TRBV19 and TRBJ1-1; 10 nucleotides agree with TRBD1. This CDR3 is 13 amino acids long. Germline V gives CDR1 LNHDA, CDR2 SQIVND (reference sequence). The V segment lost 9 bases and the J segment 11 bases; nucleotides outside the gene matches: 12. The CDR3: CASNSGTGAWAFF. CDR3 nucleotides: TGTGCCAGCAATTCCGGGACAGGGGCCTGGGCTTTCTTT.

This chain connects TRBV28 to TRBJ2-3, with D possibly matching TRBD1 (6 bases). Trimming removed 5 bases at V and 3 bases at J, with 15 bases between. This CDR3 is 15 amino acids long. The germline gives CDR1 MDHEN, CDR2 SYDVKM. This CDR3 reads CASSTQGSGTDTQYF. The CDR3, as DNA: TGTGCCAGCAGTACCCAGGGGTCGGGAACAGATACGCAGTATTTT.

The chain recombines TRBV9 with TRBJ1-1; a possible D gene is TRBD1 (5 bases). Germline V CDR1 and CDR2: SGDLS, YYNGEE. Between the trimmed V and J ends, which lost 0 bases and 1 base, there was a span of 13 bases. CDR3 size: 16 residues. The CDR3 bases are TGTGCCAGCAGCGTAGGGGGGGGTTTGGGGAACACTGAAGCTTTCTTT. Its translation: CASSVGGGLGNTEAFF.

The chain links TRBV13 to TRBJ2-3, with D perhaps matching TRBD1 (5 bases). V dropped 6 bases and J dropped 1 base, with 14 bases sitting between them. Per the germline V gene, CDR1 is PRHDT and CDR2 is FYEKMQ (reference sequence). This CDR3 region has 15 residues. The CDR3 is CASRAGNYGTDTQYF. CDR3 coding DNA: TGTGCCAGCAGGGCAGGGAATTACGGCACAGATACGCAGTATTTT.

The chain combines TRBV15 with TRBJ2-4; D not certain. The length of the CDR3 is 14 residues. Trimming stripped 5 bases from V and 1 base from J, with 9 bases between. Germline CDR1 LNHNV, CDR2 YYDKDF (reference sequence). As DNA, the CDR3 is TGTGCCACCAGCCTAGTAGTGGCCAAAAACATTCAGTACTTC. It translates to CATSLVVAKNIQYF.

Worth noting for this clone: A read error may produce the germline difference seen at one junction end. The CDR3, as DNA: TGTTCCAGCAGCCTCCAGGGGGCTGAAGCTTTCTTT. Its protein product is CSSSLQGAEAFF. The rearrangement links TRBV7-9 to TRBJ1-1, with 7 bases that match TRBD1. Germline V lookup: CDR1 SEHNR, CDR2 FQNEAQ (reference sequence). The length of the CDR3 is 12 residues.

This chain connects TRBV10-3 to TRBJ2-7; D is unresolved. The CDR3 covers 13 residues. Germline V gene data show CDR1 as ENHRY and CDR2 as SYGVKD. The ends were cut back, 4 bases at V and 6 bases at J, with 13 bases in the middle. The CDR3 sequence is CAISGNTGGEQYF. CDR3 sequence (DNA): TGTGCCATCAGTGGGAACACGGGTGGCGAGCAGTACTTC.

This clone appeared a few times. This chain connects TRBV6-5 to TRBJ2-7, with D perhaps TRBD2 (6 bases). Trimming shortened V by 2 bases and J by 3 bases, and 8 bases separated the two germline ends. The CDR3 covers 13 residues. Germline CDR1 and CDR2: MNHEY and SVGAGI. CDR3 residues: CASSYGGLYEQYF. In nucleotides, the CDR3 is TGTGCCAGCAGTTACGGGGGACTCTACGAGCAGTACTTC.

This clone was seen more than once but under ten times. The V gene is TRBV27, the J gene TRBJ1-6; TRBD1 matches 9 bases. V lost 5 bases and J lost 7; bases outside the gene matches: 6. CDR3 length equals 15 residues. Germline V lookup: CDR1 MNHEY, CDR2 SMNVEV (reference sequence). This chain's CDR3 is CASSNRGRVNSPLHF. The CDR3 coding sequence is TGTGCCAGCAGTAACAGGGGGCGTGTGAATTCACCCCTCCACTTT.

The J gene is TRBJ2-3, the V gene TRBV7-3, with 8 bases matching TRBD2. The ends lost 5 bases at V and 0 bases at J; junction bases unmatched: 7. This CDR3 is 16 amino acids long. The germline V gene encodes CDR1 SGHTA and CDR2 FQGTGA. CDR3 bases: TGTGCCAGCAGCCTCGTAGCGGGGTCTAGCACAGATACGCAGTATTTT. It translates to CASSLVAGSSTDTQYF.

This rearrangement joins TRBV2 to TRBJ1-5; D call uncertain. V was clipped by 0 bases and J by 2 bases, with 20 bases between them. Germline CDR1 and CDR2: SNHLY and FYNNEI. The CDR3 is 19 amino acids. CDR3 protein: CASSEALSTGKGRNQPQHF. CDR3 nucleotides: TGTGCCAGCAGTGAAGCGCTGTCGACGGGGAAAGGCCGCAATCAGCCCCAGCATTTT. Full variable domain (remainder filled in from reference TRBV2 and TRBJ1-5): EPEVTQTPSHQVTQMGQEVILRCVPISNHLYFYWYRQILGQKVEFLVSFYNNEISEKSEIFDDQFSVERPDGSNFTLKIRSTKLEDSAMYFCASSEALSTGKGRNQPQHFGDGTRLSIL.

The V call is TRBV29-1, the J call TRBJ2-7; 9 nucleotides match TRBD2. The CDR3 has 15 amino acids. Germline assignment: CDR1 SQVTM and CDR2 ANQGSEA. Trimming took 6 bases from V and 1 from J; bases not matched to a gene: 10. CDR3 protein: CSVVLAGHNSYEQYF. CDR3 in DNA: TGCAGCGTCGTCCTAGCGGGACACAATTCCTACGAGCAGTACTTC.

V gene TRBV6-1 combines with J gene TRBJ1-6; the D gene is possibly TRBD1 (5 bases). Looked up from germline, CDR1 is MNHNS and CDR2 is SASEGT. The V end was cut by 3 bases, the J end by 2 bases, with 14 bases between. The CDR3 has 17 residues. In nucleotides, the CDR3 is TGTGCCAGCAGTGAGGGGGGAAGTCTCCCCTATAATTCACCCCTCCACTTT. Residues: CASSEGGSLPYNSPLHF.

In its sample, this clone was seen a few times. J is TRBJ1-1 and V is TRBV25-1, with TRBD1 as a possible D gene (5 bases). CDR3 length: 12 amino acids. The V end lost 10 bases, the J end lost 6 bases, and 15 bases lay between the germline ends. Germline V gene lookup returns CDR1 MGHDK and CDR2 SYGVNS. This CDR3 reads CATAGDFAEAFF. The CDR3 DNA is TGTGCCACGGCCGGGGACTTCGCTGAAGCTTTCTTT.

The V and J genes are TRBV5-8 and TRBJ2-1; unclear D gene. The CDR3 loop spans 12 amino acids. The germline V gene encodes CDR1 SGHTS and CDR2 YDEGEE. V lost 2 bases, J lost 6 bases, and 6 bases lay in between. CDR3 nucleotide sequence: TGTGCCAGCAGCTTACTGATCAATGAGCAGTTCTTC. The encoded protein is CASSLLINEQFF.